This T cell receptor (beta chain) was obtained from a study of regulatory T cells in long-lasting Graves disease. General study results and limits: Among the persistent patients, fewer than 3,500 public clonotypes were shared, more than the approximately 970 shared among new patients.

Construction of the TCR beta libraries employed iRepertoire HTBI primers in conjunction with Arm-PCR of CDR3 regions. A single record per CDR3 protein comes from TCRdb applying MiXCR to the multiplex PCR reads. Of roughly 610,000 distinct CDR3 sequences detected, 15% to 20% appear once; the ten largest clones hold approximately 12%. In regard to this clonotype: Its antigen is unknown. Its ends do not fully match the called genes, so a read error is possible.

This CDR3 spans 13 amino acids. CDR1 is MDHEN and CDR2 is SYDVKM in the germline V gene. Time point of the sample: newly diagnosed GD, antithyroid drugs for less than 3 months. RNA from PBMCs was the source of the TCR library. These data also formed part of another study, on T cells in Graves' hyperthyroidism and ophthalmopathy. According to that study: A lack of ophthalmopathy progression within 18 months defined stable Graves' hyperthyroidism. Diagnosis rested on symptoms, serum thyroxine and TRAb, thyroid ultrasound, and orbital computed tomography. The primer set for the first-round RT-PCR of the TCR CDR3 was HTBI.

This TCR came from a man aged 18 to 35 with Graves disease. V is TRBV28 and J is TRBJ2-3; D is possibly TRBD2 (5 bases). The sample was peripheral blood mononuclear cells (PBMCs), taken at new diagnosis, from a patient treated with antithyroid drugs. In nucleotides, the CDR3 is TGTGCCAACAGTTTATACGGGGCAGATACGCAGTATTTT. Translation gives CANSLYGADTQYF.